The 11 T cell receptor beta chains reported below all come from one sample, sequenced in a study of blood T cell repertoires in COVID-19. The method was immunoSEQ multiplex PCR; TCRdb's version includes in-frame clones alone and lacks a portion of them. The sample carries approximately 170,000 clones, just under 85% recorded once. The sample consisted of peripheral blood. The receptors originated from an elderly woman with COVID-19, enrolled during active disease.

The CDR3 sequence: CASSSKAGFSYEQYF. CDR3 nucleotides: TGTGCCAGCAGCTCCAAGGCGGGTTTCTCCTACGAGCAGTACTTC. The J gene is TRBJ2-7, the V gene TRBV7-9; D perhaps matches TRBD2 (5 bases). V was trimmed by 4 bases and J by 0 bases, leaving 13 bases between them. The CDR3 spans 15 residues. Germline CDR1 reads SEHNR; CDR2 reads FQNEAQ (reference sequence).

The CDR3 DNA sequence: TGTGCCAGCAGTACCGGGACGGGTCAGGGGGAGCAGTACTTC. It codes for CASSTGTGQGEQYF. This chain uses TRBV6-2 or TRBV6-3 with TRBJ2-7; possibly TRBD1 for D (6 bases). With 5 bases removed from V and 7 bases from J, the gap between germline ends came to 18 bases. The CDR3 loop spans 14 amino acids. The germline CDR1 and CDR2 sequences are MNHEY and SVGEGT.

This chain uses TRBV29-1 with TRBJ2-2; D may be TRBD1 (5 bases). Germline CDR1 and CDR2: SQVTM and ANQGSEA. Between the trimmed V and J ends, which lost 1 base and 4 bases, there was a span of 7 bases. The CDR3 covers 13 residues. CDR3 nucleotide sequence: TGCAGCGTTGAAGTAGGGGCCACCGGGGAGCTGTTTTTT. This encodes CSVEVGATGELFF.

The chain uses TRBV7-9 and TRBJ2-1; a weak D match, TRBD1 (6 bases). The length of the CDR3 is 16 residues. V lost 1 base and J lost 5, with 15 bases in between. Germline CDR1 reads SEHNR; CDR2 reads FQNEAQ (reference sequence). The CDR3 nucleotides are TGTGCCAGCAGCTTAGGAAAACAGGGTCGCGACAATGAGCAGTTCTTC. This gives the protein CASSLGKQGRDNEQFF.

The chain employs TRBV18 and TRBJ1-3; no definite D call. The CDR3 covers 16 residues. CDR1 is KGHSH, CDR2 LQKENI, per germline. Trimming removed 4 bases from V and 0 bases from J, with 13 bases in between. The chain's CDR3 is CASSLQVSNSGNTIYF. Written as DNA, the CDR3 is TGTGCCAGCTCACTTCAGGTTTCCAACTCTGGAAACACCATATATTTT.

The DNA for the CDR3 is TGCGCCAGCAGTGAGTCAGGCAGGGTGGGAAACTATGGCTACACCTTC. Residues: CASSESGRVGNYGYTF. The rearrangement joins TRBV10-2 to TRBJ1-2, with D possibly TRBD1 on 5 matching bases. Trimming took 0 bases from V and 2 from J, leaving 13 bases between them. CDR1 and CDR2 (germline): WSHSY, SAAADI. The CDR3 sequence is 16 residues long.

The chain combines TRBV7-8 with TRBJ2-1, with 9 bases matching TRBD1. With 5 bases clipped from V and 8 bases from J, the junction kept 16 bases outside the gene matches. The CDR3 loop spans 17 amino acids. Germline V gene lookup returns CDR1 SGHVS and CDR2 FQNEAQ. CDR3 sequence reads: CASSPQVSGQGVHEQFF. The DNA of the CDR3 is TGTGCCAGCAGCCCCCAAGTTTCGGGACAGGGAGTCCATGAGCAGTTCTTC.

V usage is TRBV7-6 and J usage is TRBJ1-1; D gene uncertain. Germline-derived CDR1 and CDR2 are SGHVS and FNYEAQ. V lost 4 bases, J lost 1 base, and 7 bases lay in between. This CDR3 comprises 13 residues. In DNA form, the CDR3 reads TGTGCCAGCAGCTCCGACACGAACACTGAAGCTTTCTTT. Its translation: CASSSDTNTEAFF.

The CDR3 DNA reads TGTGCCAGCAGCGCGCTGGCGGGGGGGAGGACCGGGGAGCTGTTTTTT. Translation: CASSALAGGRTGELFF. The chain recombines TRBV9 with TRBJ2-2, with 9 bases identical to TRBD2. Germline V gene lookup returns CDR1 SGDLS and CDR2 YYNGEE. This CDR3 spans 16 amino acids. V gave up 3 bases and J gave up 5 bases; unmatched junction bases: 8.

This clone was seen just once. This chain connects TRBV19 to TRBJ1-5; 7 nucleotides match TRBD1. Germline values: CDR1 LNHDA, CDR2 SQIVND (reference sequence). CDR3 length equals 15 residues. The V and J ends lost 4 bases and 0 bases, in that order; junction bases with no gene match: 3. The CDR3 bases are TGTGCCAGTAGTAGGGGACAGATTAGCAATCAGCCCCAGCATTTT. Residues: CASSRGQISNQPQHF.

The chain combines TRBV5-1 with TRBJ2-2; D call uncertain. This CDR3 spans 15 amino acids. Germline CDR1 is SGHRS and CDR2 is YFSETQ. V lost 0 bases, J lost 7 bases, and 13 bases lay in between. CDR3 coding DNA: TGCGCCAGCAGCTTGGCTGTGGGCCAGGTCGGGGAGCTGTTTTTT. It codes for CASSLAVGQVGELFF.